The 15 T cell receptor beta chains below were found in one sample sequenced in a study of shared clonotypes between healthy human individuals. Profiling relied on immunoSEQ multiplex PCR, and the TCRdb table lists in-frame clones only, not all of them. The repertoire holds 2 million to 2.5 million clones, with roughly 93% as singletons. The source material was naive CD4+ T cells from PBMCs. The subset: CD45RA+ positively selected. The origin of the receptors is a man aged 18 to 29 in good health. Some clones in this sample may be carry-over from other donors' samples.

The V and J genes are TRBV7-3 and TRBJ1-3, with unresolved D. Trimming shortened V by 1 base and J by 4 bases, and 8 bases separated the two germline ends. The germline gives CDR1 SGHTA, CDR2 FQGTGA. The CDR3 spans 14 residues. The CDR3 region is CASSLSVPGNTIYF. The CDR3 nucleotides are TGTGCCAGCAGCTTAAGTGTCCCAGGAAACACCATATATTTT. Complete variable domain (other parts from reference TRBV7-3 and TRBJ1-3): GAGVSQTPSNKVTEKGKYVELRCDPISGHTALYWYRQSLGQGPEFLIYFQGTGAADDSGLPNDRFFAVRPEGSVSTLKIQRTERGDSAVYLCASSLSVPGNTIYFGEGSWLTVV.

This clone has a single count. The sample has other DNA sequences that encode this CDR3 too. This chain uses TRBV28 with TRBJ2-7, with TRBD1 matching 10 bases. CDR3 size: 15 residues. CDR1 MDHEN and CDR2 SYDVKM come from the germline V gene. The V gene end was trimmed by 6 bases and the J gene end by 1 base; junction bases not matched to a gene: 6. The CDR3 spells CASSRRDRGSYEQYF. CDR3 nucleotides: TGTGCCAGCAGCCGCCGGGACAGGGGTTCCTACGAGCAGTACTTC.

The chain recombines TRBV28 with TRBJ2-1, with 7 nucleotides matching TRBD2. The CDR3 is 17 amino acids. Looked up from germline, CDR1 is MDHEN and CDR2 is SYDVKM. V lost 3 bases to trimming and J lost 0 bases; unmatched junction nucleotides: 8. The CDR3 loop reads CASSLREPLPSYNEQFF. CDR3 sequence (DNA): TGTGCCAGCAGTTTGCGGGAGCCCCTCCCCTCCTACAATGAGCAGTTCTTC.

The CDR3 region has the DNA TGTGCCAGCAGCTTATTAGGCGGCCCAGAGCCACGAGAGCAGTTCTTC. It codes for CASSLLGGPEPREQFF. The V and J genes are TRBV7-3 and TRBJ2-1; D remains ambiguous. This CDR3 is 16 amino acids long. Germline-derived CDR1 and CDR2 are SGHTA and FQGTGA. V lost 2 bases and J lost 10, with 21 bases in between.

The rearrangement joins TRBV28 to TRBJ2-5, with a tentative D call TRBD1 (7 bases). CDR1 is MDHEN and CDR2 is SYDVKM in the germline V gene. This CDR3 region has 14 residues. The V gene lost 7 bases and the J gene lost 5 bases, with 17 bases spanning the gap. DNA for the CDR3: TGTGCCAGCACCCGACAACAGGGGAGGGAGACCCAGTACTTC. Its translation: CASTRQQGRETQYF. Using reference TRBV28 and TRBJ2-5 for the parts outside the CDR3, the full variable domain is DVKVTQSSRYLVKRTGEKVFLECVQDMDHENMFWYRQDPGLGLRLIYFSYDVKMKEKGDIPEGYSVSREKKERFSLILESASTNQTSMYLCASTRQQGRETQYFGPGTRLLVL.

The V call is TRBV28, the J call TRBJ1-5, with D unresolved. Trimming removed 6 bases from V and 0 bases from J, with 12 bases in between. The CDR3 spans 15 residues. Germline-derived CDR1 and CDR2 are MDHEN and SYDVKM. In nucleotides, the CDR3 is TGTGCCAGCAGGGCCTCTGGATATAGCAATCAGCCCCAGCATTTT. Protein sequence: CASRASGYSNQPQHF.

The chain combines TRBV2 with TRBJ1-5; no clear D gene. The CDR3 runs to 14 residues. Trimming left V 3 bases short and J 7 bases short, with 13 bases between. Germline loops: CDR1 SNHLY, CDR2 FYNNEI. CDR3 amino acids: CASSDSENYQPQHF. For the CDR3, the DNA is TGTGCCAGCAGTGACTCGGAAAATTACCAGCCCCAGCATTTT.

This rearrangement joins TRBV20-1 to TRBJ2-7, with unresolved D. Germline values: CDR1 DFQATT, CDR2 SNEGSKA (reference sequence). The CDR3 is made up of 10 amino acids. V dropped 3 bases and J dropped 6 bases, with 6 bases sitting between them. The CDR3 DNA follows: TGCAGTGCTAGCTACCCCGAGCAGTACTTC. Translated: CSASYPEQYF.

In its sample, this clone was seen once. This chain connects TRBV9 to TRBJ2-2; a possible D gene is TRBD2 (5 bases). Germline V CDR1 and CDR2: SGDLS, YYNGEE. Between the trimmed V and J ends, which lost 4 bases and 11 bases, there was a span of 18 bases. This CDR3 has 14 residues. The CDR3 DNA reads as TGTGCCAGCAGCATATACCCGGGGTGGGGAGAGCTGTTTTTT. Its translation: CASSIYPGWGELFF. The full variable domain, with the rest looked up from reference TRBV9 and TRBJ2-2, is DSGVTQTPKHLITATGQRVTLRCSPRSGDLSVYWYQQSLDQGLQFLIQYYNGEERAKGNILERFSAQQFPDLHSELNLSSLELGDSALYFCASSIYPGWGELFFGEGSRLTVL.

Here the CDR3 reads CASGRGRAGTDTQYF. In DNA form, the CDR3 reads TGTGCCAGCGGCCGTGGGAGGGCCGGAACAGATACGCAGTATTTT. The chain has TRBV27 and TRBJ2-3, with TRBD2 matching 7 bases. The CDR3 spans 15 residues. J lost 3 bases, V lost 8 bases, and 11 bases had no gene match. Germline V gene sequence: CDR1 MNHEY, CDR2 SMNVEV (reference sequence).

The chain carries TRBV7-2 and TRBJ2-7; D unclear. V was clipped by 5 bases and J by 6 bases, with 14 bases between them. CDR1 is SGHTA, CDR2 FQGNSA, per germline. CDR3 length: 13 residues. This chain's CDR3 is CASSPSRRSEQYF. The CDR3 bases are TGTGCCAGCAGCCCGTCTAGACGCAGCGAGCAGTACTTC.

The V call is TRBV7-2, the J call TRBJ1-5; TRBD1 aligns across 9 bases. Germline-derived CDR1 and CDR2 are SGHTA and FQGNSA. Trimming cost V 1 base and J 7 bases; bases outside gene matches: 11. The CDR3 contains 17 residues. The CDR3 loop is CASSLGGSGQGIQPQHF. The CDR3 nucleotides read TGTGCCAGCAGCTTAGGAGGGAGCGGACAGGGGATCCAGCCCCAGCATTTT. Full variable domain (rest looked up from reference TRBV7-2 and TRBJ1-5): GAGVSQSPSNKVTEKGKDVELRCDPISGHTALYWYRQSLGQGLEFLIYFQGNSAPDKSGLPSDRFSAERTGGSVSTLTIQRTQQEDSAVYLCASSLGGSGQGIQPQHFGDGTRLSIL.

The chain carries TRBV29-1 and TRBJ2-7, with a weak D call TRBD1 (5 bases). V lost 6 bases and J lost 3, with 12 bases in between. Germline V CDR1 and CDR2: SQVTM, ANQGSEA. The length of the CDR3 is 12 residues. CDR3 sequence: CSVVDRFYEQYF. The CDR3 DNA reads TGCAGCGTCGTCGACAGATTCTACGAGCAGTACTTC.

This clone was observed once. This chain's CDR3 is CASSPRLGGDEQYF. The CDR3 nucleotides are TGTGCCAGCAGCCCGCGACTAGGGGGGGACGAGCAGTACTTC. The chain links TRBV11-2 to TRBJ2-7, with D tentatively TRBD2 (7 bases). This CDR3 has 14 residues. Trimming removed 5 bases from V and 5 bases from J, with 16 bases in between. Per the germline V gene, CDR1 is SGHAT and CDR2 is FQNNGV. The entire variable domain, with the rest obtained from reference TRBV11-2 and TRBJ2-7, is as follows: EAGVAQSPRYKIIEKRQSVAFWCNPISGHATLYWYQQILGQGPKLLIQFQNNGVVDDSQLPKDRFSAERLKGVDSTLKIQPAKLEDSAVYLCASSPRLGGDEQYFGPGTRLTVT.

This clone has a single count. V usage is TRBV7-8 and J usage is TRBJ2-2, with 11 bases aligning to TRBD2. V lost 4 bases, J lost 0 bases, and 10 bases stayed unmatched. The length of the CDR3 is 19 residues. CDR1 is SGHVS and CDR2 is FQNEAQ in the germline V gene. In DNA, the CDR3 is TGTGCCAGCAGCTCCGGGACTAGCGGAACCATCGCGAACACCGGGGAGCTGTTTTTT. It encodes CASSSGTSGTIANTGELFF.